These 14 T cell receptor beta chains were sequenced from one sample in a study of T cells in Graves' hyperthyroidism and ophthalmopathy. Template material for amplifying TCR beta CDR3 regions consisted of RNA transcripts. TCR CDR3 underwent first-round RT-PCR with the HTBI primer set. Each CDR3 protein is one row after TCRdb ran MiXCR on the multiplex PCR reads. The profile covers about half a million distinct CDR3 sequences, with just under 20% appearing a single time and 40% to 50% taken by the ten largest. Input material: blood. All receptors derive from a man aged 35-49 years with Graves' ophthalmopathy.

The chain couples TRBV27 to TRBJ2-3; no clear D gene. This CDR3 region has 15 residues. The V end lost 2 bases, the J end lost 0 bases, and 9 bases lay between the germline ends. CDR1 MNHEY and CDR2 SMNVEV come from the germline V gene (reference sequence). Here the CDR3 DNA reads TGTGCCAGCAGTTTAAGCCGGTCTAGCACAGATACGCAGTATTTT. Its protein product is CASSLSRSSTDTQYF.

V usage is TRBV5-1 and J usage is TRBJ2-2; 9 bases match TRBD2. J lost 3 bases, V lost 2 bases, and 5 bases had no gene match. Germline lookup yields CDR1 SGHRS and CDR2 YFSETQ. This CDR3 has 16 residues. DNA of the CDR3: TGCGCCAGCAGCTTCCTAGCGGGAACCGACACCGGGGAGCTGTTTTTT. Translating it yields CASSFLAGTDTGELFF.

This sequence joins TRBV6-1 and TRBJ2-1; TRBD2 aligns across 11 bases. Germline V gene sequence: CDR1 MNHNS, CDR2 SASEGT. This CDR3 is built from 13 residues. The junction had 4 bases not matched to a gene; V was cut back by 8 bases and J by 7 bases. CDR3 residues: CASLSSGRNEQFF. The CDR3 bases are TGTGCCAGCCTATCTAGCGGGAGGAATGAGCAGTTCTTC.

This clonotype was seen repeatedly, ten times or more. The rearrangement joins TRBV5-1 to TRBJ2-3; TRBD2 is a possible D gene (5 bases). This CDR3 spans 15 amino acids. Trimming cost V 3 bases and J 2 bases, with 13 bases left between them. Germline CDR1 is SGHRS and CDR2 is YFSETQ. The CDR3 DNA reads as TGCGCCAGCAGCTCGTACAGCGGTGACACAGATACGCAGTATTTT. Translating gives CASSSYSGDTDTQYF.

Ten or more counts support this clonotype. The CDR3 DNA reads TGTGCCAGTTCTTACAGGGGACCCAACACCGGGGAGCTGTTTTTT. Translating gives CASSYRGPNTGELFF. The chain employs TRBV12-3 or TRBV12-4 and TRBJ2-2, with TRBD1 matching 7 bases. There are 15 residues in the CDR3. J lost 2 bases, V lost 9 bases, and 9 bases had no gene match.

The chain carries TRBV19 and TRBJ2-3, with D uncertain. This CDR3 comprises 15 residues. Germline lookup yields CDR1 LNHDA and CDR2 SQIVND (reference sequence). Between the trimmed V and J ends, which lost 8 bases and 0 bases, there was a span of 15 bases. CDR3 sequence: CASAPAELSTDTQYF. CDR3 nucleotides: TGTGCCAGTGCCCCGGCGGAACTTAGCACAGATACGCAGTATTTT.

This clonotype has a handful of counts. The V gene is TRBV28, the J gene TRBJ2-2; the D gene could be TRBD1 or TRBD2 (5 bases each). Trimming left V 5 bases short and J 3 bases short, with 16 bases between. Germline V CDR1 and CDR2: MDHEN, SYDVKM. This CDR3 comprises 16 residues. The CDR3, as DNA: TGTGCCAGCAGTCAGGATACGGGACGATACACCGGGGAGCTGTTTTTT. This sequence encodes CASSQDTGRYTGELFF.

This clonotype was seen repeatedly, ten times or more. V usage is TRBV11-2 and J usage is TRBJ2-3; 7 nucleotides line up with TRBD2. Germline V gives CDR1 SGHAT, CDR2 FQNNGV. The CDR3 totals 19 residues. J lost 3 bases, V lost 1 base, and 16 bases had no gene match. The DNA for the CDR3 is TGTGCCAGCAGCTTAGCCGTTAAAGCCCTAGCGGACGGGACAGATACGCAGTATTTT. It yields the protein CASSLAVKALADGTDTQYF.

This CDR3 reads CASSPTDRANGELFF. In DNA, the CDR3 is TGTGCCAGCAGCCCCACGGACAGGGCCAACGGGGAGCTGTTTTTT. The V and J genes are TRBV9 and TRBJ2-2; 8 nucleotides align to TRBD1. Per the germline V gene, CDR1 is SGDLS and CDR2 is YYNGEE. The CDR3 sequence is 15 residues long. With V trimmed by 4 bases and J by 7 bases, 9 bases remained unmatched.

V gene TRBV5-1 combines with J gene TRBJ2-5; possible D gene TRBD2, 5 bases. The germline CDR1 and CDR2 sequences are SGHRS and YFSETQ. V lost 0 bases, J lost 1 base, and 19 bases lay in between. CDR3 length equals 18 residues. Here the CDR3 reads CASSLVRRRGGPQETQYF. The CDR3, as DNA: TGCGCCAGCAGCTTGGTTCGGAGGCGCGGAGGCCCCCAAGAGACCCAGTACTTC. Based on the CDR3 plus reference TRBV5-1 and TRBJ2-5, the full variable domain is KAGVTQTPRYLIKTRGQQVTLSCSPISGHRSVSWYQQTPGQGLQFLFEYFSETQRNKGNFPGRFSGRQFSNSRSEMNVSTLELGDSALYLCASSLVRRRGGPQETQYFGPGTRLLVL.

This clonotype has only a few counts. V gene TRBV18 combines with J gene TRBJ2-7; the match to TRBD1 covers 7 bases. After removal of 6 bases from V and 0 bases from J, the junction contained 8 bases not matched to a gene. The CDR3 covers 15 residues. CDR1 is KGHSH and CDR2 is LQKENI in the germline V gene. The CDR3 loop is CASSRDSSLSYEQYF. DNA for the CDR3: TGTGCCAGCTCCCGGGACAGCTCCCTCTCCTACGAGCAGTACTTC. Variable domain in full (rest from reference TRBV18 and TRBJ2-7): NAGVMQNPRHLVRRRGQEARLRCSPMKGHSHVYWYRQLPEEGLKFMVYLQKENIIDESGMPKERFSAEFPKEGPSILRIQQVVRGDSAAYFCASSRDSSLSYEQYFGPGTRLTVT.

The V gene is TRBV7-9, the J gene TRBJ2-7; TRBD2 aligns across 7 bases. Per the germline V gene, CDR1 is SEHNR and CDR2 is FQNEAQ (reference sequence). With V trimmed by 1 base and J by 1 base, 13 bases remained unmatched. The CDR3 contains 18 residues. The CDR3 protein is CASSLELFGRRESYEQYF. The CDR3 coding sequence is TGTGCCAGCAGCTTAGAGTTATTTGGTCGGCGGGAGTCCTACGAGCAGTACTTC. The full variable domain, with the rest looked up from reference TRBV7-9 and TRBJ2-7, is DTGVSQNPRHKITKRGQNVTFRCDPISEHNRLYWYRQTLGQGPEFLTYFQNEAQLEKSRLLSDRFSAERPKGSFSTLEIQRTEQGDSAMYLCASSLELFGRRESYEQYFGPGTRLTVT.

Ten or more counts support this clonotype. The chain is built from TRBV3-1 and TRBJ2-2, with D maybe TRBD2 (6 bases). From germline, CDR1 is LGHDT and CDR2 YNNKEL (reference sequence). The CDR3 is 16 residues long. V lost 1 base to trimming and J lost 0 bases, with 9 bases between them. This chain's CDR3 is CASSQVRLANTGELFF. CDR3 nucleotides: TGTGCCAGCAGCCAAGTGCGACTAGCGAACACCGGGGAGCTGTTTTTT.

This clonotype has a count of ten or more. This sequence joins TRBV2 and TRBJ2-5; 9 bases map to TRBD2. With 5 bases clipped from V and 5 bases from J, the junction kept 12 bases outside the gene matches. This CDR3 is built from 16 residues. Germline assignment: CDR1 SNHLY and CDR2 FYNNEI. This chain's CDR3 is CASSPYLGLAMETQYF. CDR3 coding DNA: TGTGCCAGCAGTCCCTACTTGGGACTAGCCATGGAGACCCAGTACTTC.